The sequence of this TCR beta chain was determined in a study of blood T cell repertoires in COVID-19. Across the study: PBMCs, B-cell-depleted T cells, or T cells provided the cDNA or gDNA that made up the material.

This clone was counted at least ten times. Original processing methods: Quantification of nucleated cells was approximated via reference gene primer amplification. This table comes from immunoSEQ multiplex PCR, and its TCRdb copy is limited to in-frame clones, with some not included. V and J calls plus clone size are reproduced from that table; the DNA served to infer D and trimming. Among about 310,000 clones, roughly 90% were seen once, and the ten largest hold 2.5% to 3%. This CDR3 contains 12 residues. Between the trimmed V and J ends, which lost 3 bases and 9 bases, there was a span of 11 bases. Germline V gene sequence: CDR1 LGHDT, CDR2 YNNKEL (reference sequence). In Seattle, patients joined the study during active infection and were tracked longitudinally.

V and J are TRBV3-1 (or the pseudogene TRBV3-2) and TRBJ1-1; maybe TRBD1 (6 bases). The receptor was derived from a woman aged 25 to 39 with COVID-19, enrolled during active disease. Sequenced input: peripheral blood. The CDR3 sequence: CASSQDTGKAFF. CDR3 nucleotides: TGTGCCAGCAGCCAGGATACAGGGAAAGCTTTCTTT.